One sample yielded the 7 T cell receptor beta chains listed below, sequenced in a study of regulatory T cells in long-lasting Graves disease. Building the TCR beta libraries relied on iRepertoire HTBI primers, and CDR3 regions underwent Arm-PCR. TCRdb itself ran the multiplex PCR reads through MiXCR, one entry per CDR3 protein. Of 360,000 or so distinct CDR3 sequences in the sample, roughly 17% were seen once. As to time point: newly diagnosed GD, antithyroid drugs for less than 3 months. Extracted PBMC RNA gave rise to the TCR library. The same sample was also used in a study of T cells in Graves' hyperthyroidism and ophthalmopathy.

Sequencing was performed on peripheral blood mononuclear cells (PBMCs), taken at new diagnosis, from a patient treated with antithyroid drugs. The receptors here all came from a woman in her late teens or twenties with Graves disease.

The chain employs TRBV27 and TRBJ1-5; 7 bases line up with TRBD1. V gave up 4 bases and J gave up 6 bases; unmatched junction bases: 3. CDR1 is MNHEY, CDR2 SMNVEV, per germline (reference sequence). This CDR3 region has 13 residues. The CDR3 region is CASSSQGVQPQHF. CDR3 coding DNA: TGTGCCAGCAGTTCCCAGGGGGTTCAGCCCCAGCATTTT.

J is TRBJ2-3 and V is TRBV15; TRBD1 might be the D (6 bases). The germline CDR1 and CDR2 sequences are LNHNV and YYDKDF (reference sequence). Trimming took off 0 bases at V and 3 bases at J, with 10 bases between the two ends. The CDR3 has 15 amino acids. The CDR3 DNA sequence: TGTGCCACCAGCAGAGATCCCAGGGGTACAGATACGCAGTATTTT. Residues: CATSRDPRGTDTQYF.

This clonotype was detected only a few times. The chain's CDR3 is CASMSSGFSYEQYF. CDR3 nucleotide sequence: TGTGCCAGCATGTCGAGTGGGTTTTCCTACGAGCAGTACTTC. This chain links TRBV28 with TRBJ2-7; D is unclear. Trimming removed 7 bases from V and 1 base from J, with 14 bases in between. CDR1 and CDR2 from the germline V gene are MDHEN and SYDVKM. The CDR3 runs to 14 residues.

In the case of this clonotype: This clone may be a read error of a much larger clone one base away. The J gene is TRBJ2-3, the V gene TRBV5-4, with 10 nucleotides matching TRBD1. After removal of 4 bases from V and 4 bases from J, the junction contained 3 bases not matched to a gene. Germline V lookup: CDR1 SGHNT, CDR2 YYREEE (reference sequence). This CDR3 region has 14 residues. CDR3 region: CASSPGQGSDTQYF. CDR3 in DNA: TGTGCCAGCAGCCCGGGACAGGGGTCAGATACGCAGTATTTT.

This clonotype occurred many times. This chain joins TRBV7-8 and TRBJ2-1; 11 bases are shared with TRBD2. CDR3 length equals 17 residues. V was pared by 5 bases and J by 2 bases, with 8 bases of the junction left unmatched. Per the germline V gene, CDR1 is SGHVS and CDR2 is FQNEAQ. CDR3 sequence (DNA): TGTGCCAGCAGCATCTCACTAGCGGGAGAGCCCTACAATGAGCAGTTCTTC. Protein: CASSISLAGEPYNEQFF.

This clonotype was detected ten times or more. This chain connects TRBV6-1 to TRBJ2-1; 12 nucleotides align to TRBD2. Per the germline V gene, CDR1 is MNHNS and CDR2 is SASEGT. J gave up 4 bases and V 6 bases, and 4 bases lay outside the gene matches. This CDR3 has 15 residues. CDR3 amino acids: CASRTGLAGYNEQFF. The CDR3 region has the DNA TGTGCCAGCAGGACCGGACTAGCGGGATACAATGAGCAGTTCTTC.

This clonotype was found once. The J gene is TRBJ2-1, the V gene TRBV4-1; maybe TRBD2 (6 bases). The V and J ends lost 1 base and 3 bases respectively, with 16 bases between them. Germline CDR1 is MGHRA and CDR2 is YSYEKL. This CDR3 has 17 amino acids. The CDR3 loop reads CASSQGRLGVFYNEQFF. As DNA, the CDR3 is TGCGCCAGCAGCCAAGGCCGACTAGGGGTTTTCTACAATGAGCAGTTCTTC.